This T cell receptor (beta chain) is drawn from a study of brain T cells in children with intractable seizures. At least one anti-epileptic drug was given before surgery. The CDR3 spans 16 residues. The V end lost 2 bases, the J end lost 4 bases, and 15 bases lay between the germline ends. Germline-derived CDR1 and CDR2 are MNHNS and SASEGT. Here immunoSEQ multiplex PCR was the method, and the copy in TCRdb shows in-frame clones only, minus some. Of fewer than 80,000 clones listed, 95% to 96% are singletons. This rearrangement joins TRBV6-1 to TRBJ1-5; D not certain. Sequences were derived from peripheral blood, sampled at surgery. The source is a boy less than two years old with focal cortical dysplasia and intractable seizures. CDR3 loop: CASSEMFFGKNQPQHF. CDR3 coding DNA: TGTGCCAGCAGTGAAATGTTTTTCGGCAAAAATCAGCCCCAGCATTTT.